The following is a T cell receptor (beta chain) sequence with its context. Its target is unknown. In germline, CDR1 is MNHEY, CDR2 SVGAGI. The V gene end was trimmed by 6 bases and the J gene end by 2 bases; junction bases not matched to a gene: 8. CDR3 length: 15 residues. This sample was taken from a study of cytomegalovirus exposure and HLA in healthy donors. The PCR was carried out with 60 Vbeta primers and 13 Jbeta primers. Sequencing used immunoSEQ multiplex PCR; TCRdb keeps in-frame clones, though not all of them. The sample has about 94,000 clones; around 84% are singletons. The study's findings and limits: Reports state that TCR beta sequences accurately predicted most subjects' HLA-A and HLA-B alleles.

The chain is built from TRBV6-5 and TRBJ2-5, with 8 positions matching TRBD1. Sequencing input: PBMCs. This receptor was identified in a human donor in good health. The CDR3 DNA is TGTGCCAGCAGGAAAGACAGGGGACTGCAAGAGACCCAGTACTTC. It specifies CASRKDRGLQETQYF.